This passage covers 3 T cell receptor beta chains from one sample sequenced in a study of graft-versus-host responses after intestinal transplantation. Here immunoSEQ multiplex PCR was the method, and the copy in TCRdb shows in-frame clones only, minus some. The data show approximately 93,000 clones, about 90% seen once. No antigen has been assigned to these receptors. This specimen consisted of unstimulated CD8+ T cells sorted from spleen or lymph node cells, obtained before transplant. These receptor sequences come from a human donor who was the organ donor for an intestinal transplant.

This chain uses TRBV5-1 with TRBJ1-2; D gene ambiguous. The germline V gene has CDR1 SGHRS and CDR2 YFSETQ. V was shortened by 4 bases and J by 4 bases, with 11 bases between the two germline ends. This CDR3 is 13 amino acids long. The CDR3 here is CASSPNYVYGYTF. CDR3 nucleotides: TGCGCCAGCAGCCCTAATTACGTCTATGGCTACACCTTC.

This chain connects TRBV13 to TRBJ1-1, with 8 bases matching TRBD1. V gave up 10 bases and J gave up 11 bases; unmatched junction bases: 15. The V gene's germline CDR1 is PRHDT and CDR2 FYEKMQ (reference sequence). The CDR3 contains 13 residues. CDR3 nucleotide sequence: TGTGCCATCGTCCAGGGGGCGACCCCTTGGGCTTTCTTT. Its translation is CAIVQGATPWAFF.

This chain connects TRBV25-1 to TRBJ2-1; perhaps TRBD1 as D (6 bases). The ends were cut back, 5 bases at V and 5 bases at J, with 16 bases in the middle. Germline V gene lookup returns CDR1 MGHDK and CDR2 SYGVNS. CDR3 length: 15 residues. CDR3 residues: CASSRLPPGDNEQFF. CDR3 sequence (DNA): TGTGCCAGCAGTCGCCTCCCACCAGGGGACAATGAGCAGTTCTTC.